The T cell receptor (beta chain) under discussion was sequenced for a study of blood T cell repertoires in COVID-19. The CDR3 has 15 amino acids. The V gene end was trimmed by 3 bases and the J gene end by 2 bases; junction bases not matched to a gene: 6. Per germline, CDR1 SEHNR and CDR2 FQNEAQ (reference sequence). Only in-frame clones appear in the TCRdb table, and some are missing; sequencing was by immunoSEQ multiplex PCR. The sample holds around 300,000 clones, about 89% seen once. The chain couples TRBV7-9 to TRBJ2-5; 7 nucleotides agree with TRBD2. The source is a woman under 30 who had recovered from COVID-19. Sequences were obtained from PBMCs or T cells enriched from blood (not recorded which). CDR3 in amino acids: CASSFLAVGQETQYF. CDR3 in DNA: TGTGCCAGCAGCTTTCTAGCGGTAGGGCAAGAGACCCAGTACTTC. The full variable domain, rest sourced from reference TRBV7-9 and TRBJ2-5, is DTGVSQNPRHKITKRGQNVTFRCDPISEHNRLYWYRQTLGQGPEFLTYFQNEAQLEKSRLLSDRFSAERPKGSFSTLEIQRTEQGDSAMYLCASSFLAVGQETQYFGPGTRLLVL.